This TCR beta chain came from a study of tissue T cells after allogeneic stem cell transplantation. The study's findings and limits: TCR repertoires tracked anatomic similarity, regardless of disease or transplant status. Tissue-detected TCR repertoire was only partly captured by blood and spleen T cells.

This clone was counted only a few times. The antigen is unknown. Here the gene names and germline are mouse. The CDR3 is cut off 1 residue early in the read; its end comes from the germline J gene. The CDR3 has 15 amino acids. The trim removed 0 bases at V and 0 bases at J, leaving 3 bases unmatched. Germline CDR1 is NSHNY and CDR2 is SYGAGN. TCRbeta CDR3 was sequenced at survey depth with template counts. TCRdb's copy holds only in-frame clones and misses some; the assay was immunoSEQ multiplex PCR. Of approximately 17,000 clones listed, roughly 70% were seen once; the top ten hold 0.85% to 0.95%. The TCR was taken from a female BALB/c mouse in good health. Strain haplotype at MHC: H2-d. The material sequenced was spleen. The genes are TRBV13-1 and TRBJ2-7; the match to TRBD1 covers 7 bases. The CDR3 is CASSDETGHSYEQYF. CDR3 DNA, as far as it was read: TGTGCCAGCAGTGATGAGACAGGGCACTCCTATGAACAGTAC.